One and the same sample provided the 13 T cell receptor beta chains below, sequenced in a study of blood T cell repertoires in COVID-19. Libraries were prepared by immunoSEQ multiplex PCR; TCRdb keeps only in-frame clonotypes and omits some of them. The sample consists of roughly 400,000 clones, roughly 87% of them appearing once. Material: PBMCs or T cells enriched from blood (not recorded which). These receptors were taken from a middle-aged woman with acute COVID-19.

CDR3 protein: CASSPNRGQPQHF. The CDR3 nucleotides read TGTGCCAGCAGCCCAAACAGGGGGCAGCCCCAGCATTTT. The chain links TRBV7-2 to TRBJ1-5; 8 positions match TRBD1. Germline V gene lookup returns CDR1 SGHTA and CDR2 FQGNSA. V was pared by 5 bases and J by 7 bases, with 4 bases of the junction left unmatched. CDR3 length: 13 amino acids.

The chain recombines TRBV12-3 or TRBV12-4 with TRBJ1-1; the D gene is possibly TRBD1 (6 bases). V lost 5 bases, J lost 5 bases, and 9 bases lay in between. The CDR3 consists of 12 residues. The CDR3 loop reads CASSPQGTEAFF. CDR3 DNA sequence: TGTGCCAGCAGTCCTCAGGGGACTGAAGCTTTCTTT.

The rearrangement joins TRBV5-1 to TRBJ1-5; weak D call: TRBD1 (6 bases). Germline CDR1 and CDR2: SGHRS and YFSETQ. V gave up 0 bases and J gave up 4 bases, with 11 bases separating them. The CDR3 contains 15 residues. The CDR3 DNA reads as TGCGCCAGCAGCTTGGGCAAGGGGGAGAATCAGCCCCAGCATTTT. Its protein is CASSLGKGENQPQHF.

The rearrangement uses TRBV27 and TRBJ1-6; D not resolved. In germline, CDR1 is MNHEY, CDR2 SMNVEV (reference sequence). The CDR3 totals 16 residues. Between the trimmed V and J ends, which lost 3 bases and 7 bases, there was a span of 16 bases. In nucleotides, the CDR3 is TGTGCCAGCAGTTTGGCCGCCGGAGCGTGGAATTCACCCCTCCACTTT. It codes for CASSLAAGAWNSPLHF.

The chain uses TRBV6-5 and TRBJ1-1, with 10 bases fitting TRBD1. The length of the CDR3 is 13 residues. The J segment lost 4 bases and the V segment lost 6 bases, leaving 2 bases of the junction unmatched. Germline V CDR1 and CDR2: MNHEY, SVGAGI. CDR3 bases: TGTGCCAGCAGAGGACAGGGGGTCACTGAAGCTTTCTTT. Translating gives CASRGQGVTEAFF.

The CDR3 DNA sequence: TGTGCCAGCAGCCAACCATACGGGGCAGGGGGGAATTCACCCCTCCACTTT. It is translated as CASSQPYGAGGNSPLHF. The chain employs TRBV3-1 (or the pseudogene TRBV3-2) and TRBJ1-6, with TRBD1 matching 7 bases. The ends lost 2 bases at V and 7 bases at J; junction bases unmatched: 11. The germline V gene encodes CDR1 LGHDT and CDR2 YNNKEL (reference sequence). The CDR3 loop spans 17 amino acids.

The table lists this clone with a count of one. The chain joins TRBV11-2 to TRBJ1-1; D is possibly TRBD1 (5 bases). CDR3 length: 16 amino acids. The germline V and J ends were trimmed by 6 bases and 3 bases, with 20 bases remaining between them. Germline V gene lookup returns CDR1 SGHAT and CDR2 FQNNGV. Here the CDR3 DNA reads TGTGCCAGCAGAAGGGCCGGAGGGGATATGTACACTGAAGCTTTCTTT. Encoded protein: CASRRAGGDMYTEAFF.

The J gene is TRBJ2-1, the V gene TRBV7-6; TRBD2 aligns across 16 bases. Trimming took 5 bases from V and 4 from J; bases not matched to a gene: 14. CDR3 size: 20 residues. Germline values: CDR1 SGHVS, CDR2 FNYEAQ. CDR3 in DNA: TGTGCCAGCAGCCCCGAGCCGGGACTAGCGGGGGGGCCGGGGTACAATGAGCAGTTCTTC. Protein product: CASSPEPGLAGGPGYNEQFF.

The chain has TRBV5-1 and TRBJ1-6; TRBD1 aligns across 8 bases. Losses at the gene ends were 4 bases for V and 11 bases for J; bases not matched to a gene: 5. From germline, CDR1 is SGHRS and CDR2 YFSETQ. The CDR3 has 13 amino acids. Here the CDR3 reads CASSGTGPPPLHF. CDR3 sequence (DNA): TGCGCCAGCAGCGGGACAGGACCCCCACCCCTCCACTTT.

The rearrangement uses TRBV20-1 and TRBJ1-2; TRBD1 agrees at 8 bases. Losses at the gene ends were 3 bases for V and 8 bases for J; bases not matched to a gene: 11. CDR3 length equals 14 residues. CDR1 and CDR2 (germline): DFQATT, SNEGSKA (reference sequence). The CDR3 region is CSASSSGGRGGYTF. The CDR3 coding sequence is TGCAGTGCTAGTTCATCAGGGGGCAGGGGAGGCTACACCTTC.

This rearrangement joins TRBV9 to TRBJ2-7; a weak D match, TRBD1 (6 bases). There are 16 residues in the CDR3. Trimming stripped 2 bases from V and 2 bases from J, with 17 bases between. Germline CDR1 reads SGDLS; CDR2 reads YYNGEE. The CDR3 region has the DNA TGTGCCAGCAGCGTTGGCCATACAGGGTGGCCCTACGAGCAGTACTTC. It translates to CASSVGHTGWPYEQYF. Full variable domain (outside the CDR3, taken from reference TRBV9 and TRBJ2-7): DSGVTQTPKHLITATGQRVTLRCSPRSGDLSVYWYQQSLDQGLQFLIQYYNGEERAKGNILERFSAQQFPDLHSELNLSSLELGDSALYFCASSVGHTGWPYEQYFGPGTRLTVT.

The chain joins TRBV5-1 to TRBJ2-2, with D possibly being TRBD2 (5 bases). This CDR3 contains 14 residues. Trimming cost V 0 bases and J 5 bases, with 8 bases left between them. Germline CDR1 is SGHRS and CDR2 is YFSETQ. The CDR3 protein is CASSLAGGTGELFF. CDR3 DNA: TGCGCCAGCAGCTTGGCCGGAGGAACCGGGGAGCTGTTTTTT. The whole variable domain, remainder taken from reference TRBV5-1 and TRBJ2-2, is KAGVTQTPRYLIKTRGQQVTLSCSPISGHRSVSWYQQTPGQGLQFLFEYFSETQRNKGNFPGRFSGRQFSNSRSEMNVSTLELGDSALYLCASSLAGGTGELFFGEGSRLTVL.

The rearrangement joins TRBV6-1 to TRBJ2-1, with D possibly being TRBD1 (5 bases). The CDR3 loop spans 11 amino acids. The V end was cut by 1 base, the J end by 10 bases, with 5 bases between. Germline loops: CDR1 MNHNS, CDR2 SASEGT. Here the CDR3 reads CASSEEGEQFF. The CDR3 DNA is TGTGCCAGCAGTGAAGAGGGGGAGCAGTTCTTC.